This TCR beta chain was captured by sequencing in a study of cytomegalovirus exposure and HLA in healthy donors (dated by TCRdb to the late 2010s). About the study as a whole: In an earlier analysis of roughly 500 of the donors, less than 350 Gb of sequence data and 90 million to 120 million unique TCR beta sequences from approximately 180 million T cells were reported. Besides the first cohort of roughly 700 subjects, a separate validation cohort made up of about 120 different subjects was used. Among about 360 genotyped donors of the cohort, an average of 235,054 unique TCR beta nucleotide sequences were sequenced per donor, approximately 20% of them non-productive. About 330 gigabases of sequencing data and roughly 80 million unique TCR sequences made up an early release that covered approximately 700 HLA-typed donors. To decide whether each TCR beta V gene segment behaved as functional or pseudogenic, an earlier analysis of fewer than 750 of the donors relied on high-throughput TCR beta sequencing. Donor age, sex, ethnicity and CMV serostatus were compiled together with the repertoire data. Rather than drawing on any new phenotypic data, the later analysis identified candidate immune exposures from TCR beta sequences and the way those sequences occurred across donors. In a later genetic analysis, genome-wide SNP genotypes for about 55% of the roughly 700 donors were used, and that subset was treated as a discovery cohort. Roughly 5 DR-DQ haplotypes were handled as single units for association and clustering, since linkage in the cohort was strong. Both class I and class II loci were covered by HLA typing, at four-digit resolution. In a later analysis, previously published TCR beta repertoires from fewer than 750 donors were re-analyzed and high-resolution HLA genotyping was added so that TCR occurrence patterns could be studied. Among the roughly 400 genotyped donors, around 79% belonged to the genetic ancestry cluster associated with self-reported Caucasian donors. The T cell repertoires of around 730 subjects were profiled by immunosequencing and related to cytomegalovirus serostatus. The study was designed to test whether signatures of past pathogen exposure could be identified by cataloging public T cell receptors. To predict cytomegalovirus infection status, the study brought together high-throughput TCR immunosequencing, statistical association of individual TCRs with disease status, and machine learning. The number of donors typed differed by locus, with roughly 620-640 for A, B, C, DRB1 and DQB1, around 500 for DQA1, 600 to 610 for DPA1, and around 450 for DPB1. All discovery cohort repertoires had been generated on a single sequencing platform.

Receptors were amplified or captured by the immunoSEQ multiplex PCR assay. The multiplex PCR relied on a mix of 60 forward primers for TCR Vbeta segments and 13 reverse primers for TCR Jbeta segments. The CDR3 region of rearranged TCR beta genes was amplified from genomic DNA with a multiplex PCR assay. The amplified TCR beta libraries were sequenced on the Illumina HiSeq System as 87-base-pair reads. The source study handled its data this way. Across the roughly 700 repertoires, a later analysis counted about 81 million unique TCR beta chains, some 11 million of which were shared by at least two donors. Raw reads were error-corrected and collapsed into unique sequences with a nearest-neighbor algorithm that merged closely related sequences to remove PCR and sequencing errors. To assign V, D and J gene segments, CDR3 sequences were aligned to IMGT reference sequences. For a sequence to be retained, at least a six-nucleotide match to both a V gene segment and a J gene segment was required. Rearrangements were classified as productive when the CDR3 lacked stop codons and remained in frame with V and J, and all other rearrangements were classified as non-productive. CDR3 was defined according to IMGT convention as the region running from the second conserved V-encoded cysteine to the conserved J-encoded phenylalanine. Sequences without an unambiguous match to a single V gene segment were excluded from the earlier analysis of 450 to 750 of the donors. An earlier analysis of 450 to 650 of the donors called V segments functional above 56.7% productive rearrangements and segregating when the between-donor standard deviation exceeded 5%. A statistical classification framework was developed to diagnose cytomegalovirus status using the catalog of TCR beta chain sequences. A later analysis assigned V and J genes by comparing TCR nucleotide sequences with IMGT/GENE-DB human TR gene sequences. In a later analysis, CDR3 sequences and most-parsimonious VDJ recombination scenarios were assigned using the TCRdist pipeline. A later analysis defined each TCR beta chain by its CDR3 amino acid sequence plus V-gene family, and excluded reads lacking a unique V-gene family. In a later analysis, approximately 640 highly shared, low-generation-probability nucleotide sequences were removed to address suspected cross-contamination and a sequencing artifact. In a later analysis, a clonal expansion index for each public chain was calculated from normalized within-repertoire ranks of inferred template counts. A later analysis computed generation probabilities with a VDJ recombination model fitted to out-of-frame rearrangements, and checked the results against IGoR. A later analysis scored TCR-TCR, TCR-HLA and TCR-CMV co-occurrence with hypergeometric tests, applying a repertoire-size bias correction to TCR pairs. A later analysis estimated false discovery rates by permuting HLA or CMV assignments 20 times. In a later analysis, co-occurring TCRs were grouped using DBSCAN, with TCRdist sequence similarity added in when clustering inside HLA-allele-positive subsets. For co-occurrence clustering, repertoires with fewer than 30,000 or more than 120,000 public chains were excluded, along with five repertoires with anomalous nucleotide sharing. This immuneACCESS table, as held by TCRdb, lists in-frame sequences with V and J called but not all clones. Of the missing ones, under half trace to an unresolved V gene in checked studies; the others have no known cause. V and J calls and clone size are copied from that table; D and trimming were computed from the DNA. Present in this sample are 200,000 to 250,000 clones, approximately 80% of which were seen just once. Together, the top ten hold over 0.65% of the sample.

Details on this clone: Its antigen remains undetermined. One base away there is no much larger clone; base qualities are not given.

Overall study outcomes, separate from this receptor: About 17 rarely observed V segments, including chromosome 9 orphons, were excluded from the earlier analysis of approximately 500 of the donors because counts were too low. In an earlier analysis of about 600 of the donors, most TCR beta V segments appeared in productive rearrangements about 87% or about 30% of the time, broadly matching IMGT annotations. The sequencing pipeline was judged likely to have produced a cluster of highly shared sequence variants as a technical artifact. In a later analysis, HLA-associated TCR beta chains were found to be more clonally expanded and to have lower generation probabilities than equally common non-associated chains. Three of the identified cytomegalovirus-associated TCR beta chains were confirmed in vitro to be specific for cytomegalovirus antigens. Strong co-occurrence of HLA alleles, especially DR and DQ, made assigning TCR associations to individual alleles difficult. According to a later genetic analysis, donors in an Asian-associated ancestry cluster had fewer N-insertions in productive TCRs than the roughly 670-donor mean. A later analysis reported that several top co-occurrence clusters appeared linked to parvovirus B19, influenza, CMV and Epstein-Barr virus. In a later analysis, about 17,000 TCR beta sequences were associated with specific HLA alleles at a false discovery rate of 0.05. CMV serostatus was the only immune exposure information available for the cohort. A later genetic analysis associated a missense DCLRE1C variant with V-gene and J-gene trimming of TCR beta chains, and an independent cohort replicated the association. This cohort had only TCR beta chains sequenced, and the lack of alpha or paired-chain data limited which features could be detected. Correlated functional status among segregating V segments might reflect linkage disequilibrium, but an unknown experimental factor could not be ruled out. Because HLA typing was missing for some donors at each locus, association tests included only the typed subset. Most CMV-associated TCR beta chains appeared to be HLA-restricted in a later analysis, and the HLA associations seemed to be driven largely by CMV exposure. Cytomegalovirus status was reported to be diagnosed by the classifier with high specificity and sensitivity in both the original and validation cohorts. While some public TCRs were present in many individuals, most TCR sequences turned up only very rarely across donors. A total of fewer than 200 TCR beta chains were listed by the study as associated with cytomegalovirus. According to a later analysis, TCR association rates differed among HLA loci, with DRB1 alleles showing the most associated TCRs and HLA-C alleles showing the fewest. The authors suggested that the approach could potentially be generalized to other disease states and immunological phenotypes. A further reported finding was that TCR beta sequences accurately predicted the HLA-A and HLA-B alleles for most subjects in the first cohort. The presence/absence analyses assumed that sequencing depth was roughly uniform across donors, and that assumption may not be true.

The cohort comprised more than 550 healthy bone marrow donors. At the time of sampling, all cohort members were nominally healthy, though unrecorded immune exposures were likely present. The donor tested CMV seronegative, placing the donor among the 352 seronegative members of the cohort. Every donor gave a peripheral blood sample, and the peripheral blood mononuclear cells from that sample were used for TCR beta sequencing. Genomic DNA extraction from the blood cell samples was performed with the Qiagen DNeasy Blood Extraction Kit. Material for sequencing was PBMCs. The receptor was derived from a boy between 2 and 15 years old in good health and CMV-seronegative.

The DNA reads as follows: TGTGCCAGCAGCTTAGGCAGATACAATGAGCAGTTCTTC. This codes for CASSLGRYNEQFF. The chain is made from TRBV7-2 and TRBJ2-1; the D gene is unclear. For CDR1 and CDR2, the germline V gene lists SGHTA and FQGNSA. V loses 1 base of germline sequence and J loses 4 bases, and the interval between the two ends is 5 bases. The cysteine opens and the phenylalanine closes a CDR3 of 13 amino acids. CDR3 DNA only is kept here, 39 bases in frame from base 1.